The clone carrying this T cell receptor beta chain appeared once. What it recognizes is unknown. The entry originates in a study of cytomegalovirus exposure and HLA in healthy donors. Overall study context: There were 350 to 400 genotyped donors. Of these, about 81% fell in the genetic ancestry cluster associated with self-reported Caucasian donors.

Vbeta (60) and Jbeta (13) primers were used in the PCR. TCRdb's copy holds only in-frame clones and misses some; the assay was immunoSEQ multiplex PCR. The sample has under 85,000 clones; 60% to 85% are singletons. Study results and caveats: The majority of TCR sequences were rare, yet some public TCRs appeared in many donors.

Germline V gives CDR1 SNHLY, CDR2 FYNNEI. Trimming took off 6 bases at V and 5 bases at J, with 20 bases between the two ends. The CDR3 sequence is 15 residues long. Source material: PBMCs. This receptor was taken from a woman between 40 and 55 years old in good health and CMV-seropositive. The chain links TRBV2 to TRBJ2-7, with a weak D call TRBD2 (5 bases). The CDR3 DNA reads as TGTGCCAGCAGCCTAAACGGACTGAAGAATAACGAGCAGTACTTC. It specifies CASSLNGLKNNEQYF. The full variable domain, with the rest looked up from reference TRBV2 and TRBJ2-7, is EPEVTQTPSHQVTQMGQEVILRCVPISNHLYFYWYRQILGQKVEFLVSFYNNEISEKSEIFDDQFSVERPDGSNFTLKIRSTKLEDSAMYFCASSLNGLKNNEQYFGPGTRLTVT.